Sequencing of this TCR beta chain was carried out in a study of cytomegalovirus exposure and HLA in healthy donors (dated by TCRdb to the late 2010s). With respect to the entire study: An earlier analysis of some 550 of the donors reported approximately 290 Gb of sequence data and around 110 million unique TCR beta sequences from approximately 180 million T cells. Alongside the repertoire data, information on donor age, sex, ethnicity and CMV serostatus was compiled. Every discovery cohort repertoire had been produced on one sequencing platform. About 5 DR-DQ haplotypes were handled as single units for association and clustering, since linkage in the cohort was strong. An early release that covered roughly 600 HLA-typed donors contained around 300 gigabases of sequencing data and 70 million to 100 million unique TCR sequences. Among 300 to 500 genotyped donors of the cohort, an average of about 240,000 unique TCR beta nucleotide sequences was sequenced per donor, of which about 19% were non-productive. In a later genetic analysis, genome-wide SNP genotypes for 398 of the 666 donors were used, and that subset was treated as a discovery cohort. The study used immunosequencing to profile the T cell repertoires of around 600 subjects and linked those repertoires to cytomegalovirus serostatus. The number of donors typed differed by locus, with 629-630 for A, B, C, DRB1 and DQB1, more than 500 for DQA1, 600 to 610 for DPA1, and around 450 for DPB1. The aim of the study was to test whether cataloging public T cell receptors could identify signatures of past pathogen exposure. Rather than using new phenotypic data, the later analysis identified candidate immune exposures from TCR beta sequences and from how often those sequences occurred across donors. HLA typing covered class I and class II loci at four-digit resolution. Among the roughly 400 genotyped donors, around 79% belonged to the genetic ancestry cluster associated with self-reported Caucasian donors. To study patterns of TCR occurrence, a later analysis re-analyzed previously published TCR beta repertoires from 650 to 750 donors and added high-resolution HLA genotyping. An earlier analysis of around 640 of the donors used high-throughput TCR beta sequencing to judge whether each TCR beta V gene segment behaved as functional or pseudogenic. In addition to the first cohort of approximately 670 subjects, a separate validation cohort of 120 different subjects was used. To predict cytomegalovirus infection status, the study brought together high-throughput TCR immunosequencing, statistical association of individual TCRs with disease status, and machine learning.

What the authors observed across the whole study: The cohort was sequenced for TCR beta chains only, and without alpha or paired-chain data the features that could be detected were limited. Linkage disequilibrium might explain the correlated functional status among segregating V segments, but an unknown experimental factor could not be ruled out. Because counts were too low, 15 to 20 rarely observed V segments, including chromosome 9 orphons, were excluded from the earlier analysis of 587 of the donors. The sequencing pipeline was judged likely to have produced a cluster of highly shared sequence variants as a technical artifact. The authors suggested that the approach could potentially be generalized to other disease states and immunological phenotypes. The classifier was reported to diagnose cytomegalovirus status with high specificity and sensitivity in both the original cohort and the validation cohort. An association between a missense DCLRE1C variant and V-gene and J-gene trimming of TCR beta chains was found in a later genetic analysis and replicated in an independent cohort. The study gave a list of over 150 TCR beta chains associated with cytomegalovirus. Broadly in line with IMGT annotations, most TCR beta V segments showed up in productive rearrangements about 87% or about 30% of the time in an earlier analysis of under 700 of the donors. Because HLA typing was missing for some donors at each locus, association tests included only the typed subset. At a false discovery rate of 0.05, a later analysis linked around 17,000 TCR beta sequences to specific HLA alleles. Most CMV-associated TCR beta chains appeared to be HLA-restricted in a later analysis, and the HLA associations seemed to be driven largely by CMV exposure. Some IMGT-functional V segments, including TRBV6-2 and TRBV6-3, could not be distinguished by the 87-base-pair reads and were therefore excluded. A later analysis found that TCR association rates varied across HLA loci, with DRB1 alleles showing the most associated TCRs and HLA-C alleles the fewest. In vitro tests confirmed that a few of the cytomegalovirus-associated TCR beta chains recognize cytomegalovirus antigens. In a later genetic analysis, fewer N-insertions in productive TCRs were reported among donors in an Asian-associated ancestry cluster than the approximately 630-donor mean. Several of the top co-occurrence clusters appeared to be linked to parvovirus B19, influenza, CMV and Epstein-Barr virus, according to a later analysis. Presence/absence analyses assumed roughly uniform sequencing depth across donors, an assumption that may not hold. A further reported finding was that TCR beta sequences accurately predicted the HLA-A and HLA-B alleles for most subjects in the first cohort. Most TCR sequences were seen in very few donors, while some public TCRs were found in many individuals. For the cohort, immune exposure information was limited to CMV serostatus. In a later analysis, HLA-associated TCR beta chains were found to be more clonally expanded and to have lower generation probabilities than equally common non-associated chains. When HLA alleles, especially DR and DQ, strongly co-occurred, attributing TCR associations to individual alleles was difficult.

Details on this clone: This clone's antigen is unknown. Nothing much larger sits one base from this clone, and base qualities are not available.

Libraries were prepared through the immunoSEQ multiplex PCR assay. The multiplex PCR relied on a mix of 60 forward primers for TCR Vbeta segments and 13 reverse primers for TCR Jbeta segments. A multiplex PCR assay on genomic DNA amplified the CDR3 region of rearranged TCR beta genes. Amplified TCR beta libraries were sequenced as 87-base-pair reads on the Illumina HiSeq System. The paper's processing steps were these. A later analysis tallied around 87 million unique TCR beta chains across the roughly 610 repertoires, and about 12 million of those chains were shared by two or more donors. To remove PCR and sequencing errors, raw reads were error-corrected and collapsed into unique sequences using a nearest-neighbor algorithm that merged closely related sequences. V, D and J gene segments were assigned by aligning CDR3 sequences to IMGT reference sequences. For a sequence to be retained, a match of at least six nucleotides was required to both a V gene segment and a J gene segment. Rearrangements were called productive when the CDR3 lacked stop codons and stayed in frame with V and J; all others were non-productive. CDR3 was defined according to IMGT convention as the region running from the second conserved V-encoded cysteine to the conserved J-encoded phenylalanine. Sequences without an unambiguous match to a single V gene segment were excluded from the earlier analysis of several hundred of the donors. An earlier analysis of 500 to 700 of the donors classified V segments as functional when productive rearrangements were above 56.7% and as segregating when the standard deviation between donors was above 5%. A statistical classification framework was developed to diagnose cytomegalovirus status using the catalog of TCR beta chain sequences. V and J gene assignment, in a later analysis, came from comparing TCR nucleotide sequences with IMGT/GENE-DB human TR gene sequences. In a later analysis, CDR3 sequences and most-parsimonious VDJ recombination scenarios were assigned using the TCRdist pipeline. In a later analysis, each TCR beta chain was defined by its CDR3 amino acid sequence together with its V-gene family, and reads lacking a unique V-gene family were excluded. In a later analysis, 450 to 600 highly shared, low-generation-probability nucleotide sequences were removed to address suspected cross-contamination and a sequencing artifact. In a later analysis, a clonal expansion index for each public chain was calculated from normalized within-repertoire ranks of inferred template counts. In a later analysis, generation probabilities were computed using a VDJ recombination model fitted to out-of-frame rearrangements, and the results were checked against IGoR. In a later analysis, hypergeometric tests were used to score TCR-TCR, TCR-HLA and TCR-CMV co-occurrence, with a repertoire-size bias correction applied to TCR pairs. In a later analysis, false discovery rates were estimated by permuting HLA or CMV assignments 20 times. In a later analysis, co-occurring TCRs were grouped using DBSCAN, with TCRdist sequence similarity added in when clustering inside HLA-allele-positive subsets. Repertoires with fewer than 30,000 or more than 120,000 public chains, plus five repertoires with anomalous nucleotide sharing, were excluded from co-occurrence clustering. TCRdb's version of the immuneACCESS table is confined to in-frame rearrangements and falls short of the full clone set. An unresolved V gene accounts for under half of the shortfall where checked; the remainder is of unknown origin. For V, J and clone size, that table is used; D and trimming come from the DNA. The sample profile shows hundreds of thousands of clones; about 70% of them were found once. The ten largest account for under 2% of the sample.

The cohort comprised some 680 healthy bone marrow donors. All cohort members were sampled while nominally healthy, although unrecorded immune exposures were likely present. The donor was CMV seronegative and was included in the group of a few hundred seronegative cohort members. Every donor gave a peripheral blood sample, and the peripheral blood mononuclear cells from that sample were used for TCR beta sequencing. Genomic DNA was extracted from the blood cell samples with the Qiagen DNeasy Blood Extraction Kit. Germline trimming amounts to 10 bases on V and 7 bases on J, with 15 as the count of junction bases outside the gene matches. The germline V gene yields MNHNS for CDR1 and SASEGT for CDR2. From the cysteine up to the phenylalanine, the CDR3 has a length of 15 residues. Kept here is only the CDR3 DNA, which spans 45 bases and is read in frame from base 1.

The V gene is TRBV6-1 and the J gene is TRBJ2-1; a stretch of 8 junction bases matches TRBD1. The clonotype was recovered from a woman in her 30s in good health and CMV-seronegative. Input material: PBMCs. The CDR3 corresponds to CATRPGGQGTNEQFF. The DNA is as follows: TGTGCCACCAGACCAGGGGGCCAGGGCACTAATGAGCAGTTCTTC.